This T cell receptor beta chain emerged from a study of response to subunit inactivated influenza vaccine. Germline V CDR1 and CDR2: SGHNT, YENEEA. The CDR3 covers 14 residues. J was trimmed by 5 bases and V by 5 bases; bases with no gene match: 6. Remarks on this clonotype: As yet, its antigen is unknown.

Study results and limitations: A suggestion made by the authors is that each seasonal influenza vaccination recruits few new T cells.

Each CDR3 protein is one row after TCRdb ran MiXCR on the RT-PCR reads. Counted here are around 250,000 distinct CDR3 sequences, less than 15% occurring once; the ten biggest clones make up more than 7%. The clonotype was recovered from a man aged 45-65 years who received an inactivated influenza vaccine. The V call is TRBV11-3, the J call TRBJ2-4, with 7 positions matching TRBD2. The sequencing used non-naive T cells sorted from PBMCs, collected 14 to 15 days before vaccination. CDR3 sequence: CASSPRAGENIQYF. The CDR3 coding sequence is TGTGCCAGCAGCCCTCGGGCGGGGGAAAACATTCAGTACTTC.